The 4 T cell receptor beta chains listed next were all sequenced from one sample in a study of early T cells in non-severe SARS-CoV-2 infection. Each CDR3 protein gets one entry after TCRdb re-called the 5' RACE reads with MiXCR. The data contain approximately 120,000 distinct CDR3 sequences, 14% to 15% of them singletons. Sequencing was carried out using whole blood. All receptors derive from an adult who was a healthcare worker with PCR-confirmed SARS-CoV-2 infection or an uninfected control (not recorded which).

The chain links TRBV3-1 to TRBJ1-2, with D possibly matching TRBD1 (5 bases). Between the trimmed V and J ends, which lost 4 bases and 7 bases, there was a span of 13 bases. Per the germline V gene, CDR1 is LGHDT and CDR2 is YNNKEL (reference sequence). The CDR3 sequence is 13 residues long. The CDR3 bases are TGTGCCAGCAGCCTGGGCCAGGGATTTGGCTACACCTTC. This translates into CASSLGQGFGYTF. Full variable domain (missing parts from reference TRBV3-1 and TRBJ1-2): DTAVSQTPKYLVTQMGNDKSIKCEQNLGHDTMYWYKQDSKKFLKIMFSYNNKELIINETVPNRFSPKSPDKAHLNLHINSLELGDSAVYFCASSLGQGFGYTFGSGTRLTVV.

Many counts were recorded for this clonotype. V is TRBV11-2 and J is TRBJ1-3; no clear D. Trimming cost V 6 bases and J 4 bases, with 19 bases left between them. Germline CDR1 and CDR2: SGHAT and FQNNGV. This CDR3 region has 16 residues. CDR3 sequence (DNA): TGTGCCAGCAGTTTGAGTGGACCCACCAGGGGAAACACCATATATTTT. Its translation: CASSLSGPTRGNTIYF.

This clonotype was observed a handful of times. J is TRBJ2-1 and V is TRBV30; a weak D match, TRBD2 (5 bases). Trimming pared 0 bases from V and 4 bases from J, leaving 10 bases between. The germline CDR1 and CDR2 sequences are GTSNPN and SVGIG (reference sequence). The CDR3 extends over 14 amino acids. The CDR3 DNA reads TGTGCCTGGAGTGTAATCCGGGGATACAATGAGCAGTTCTTC. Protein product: CAWSVIRGYNEQFF.

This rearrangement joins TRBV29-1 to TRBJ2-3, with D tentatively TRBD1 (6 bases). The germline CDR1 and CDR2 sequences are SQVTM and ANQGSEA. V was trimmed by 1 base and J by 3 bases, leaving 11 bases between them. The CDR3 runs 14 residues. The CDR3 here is CSVEGQGRTDTQYF. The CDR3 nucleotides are TGCAGCGTTGAAGGTCAGGGGCGGACAGATACGCAGTATTTT.